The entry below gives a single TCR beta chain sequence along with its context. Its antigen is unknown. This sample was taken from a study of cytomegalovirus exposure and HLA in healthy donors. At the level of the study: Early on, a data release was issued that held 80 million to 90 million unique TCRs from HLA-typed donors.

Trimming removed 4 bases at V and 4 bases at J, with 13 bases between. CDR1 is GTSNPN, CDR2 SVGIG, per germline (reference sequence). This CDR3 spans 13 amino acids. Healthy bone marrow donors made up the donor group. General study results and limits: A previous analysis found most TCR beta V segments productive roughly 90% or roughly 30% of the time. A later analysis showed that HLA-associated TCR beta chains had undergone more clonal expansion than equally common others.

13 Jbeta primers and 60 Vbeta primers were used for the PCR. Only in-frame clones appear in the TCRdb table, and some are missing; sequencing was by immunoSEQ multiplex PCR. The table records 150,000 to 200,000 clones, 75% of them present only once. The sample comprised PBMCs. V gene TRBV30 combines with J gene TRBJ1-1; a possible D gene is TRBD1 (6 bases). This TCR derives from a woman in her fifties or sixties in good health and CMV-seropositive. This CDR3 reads CAWNQGLGTEAFF. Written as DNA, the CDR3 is TGTGCCTGGAACCAGGGGCTTGGCACTGAAGCTTTCTTT.